Listed below are T cell receptor beta chains from one sample, sequenced in a study of T cell responses to AZD1222 COVID-19 vaccine. TCRdb's copy holds only in-frame clones and misses some; the assay was immunoSEQ multiplex PCR. The data show 100,000 to 150,000 clones, 84% seen once. Sequenced here: peripheral blood, sampled 28 days after the second AZD1222 dose. The receptors derive from an adult who received the AZD1222 COVID-19 vaccine. The CDR3 runs from the conserved cysteine through the conserved F or W. A D gene is named only where the DNA matches it firmly. Size tells how often a clone was seen (once, few, many) or the class of an expanded clone, and some rows leave it out.

v_call	j_call	d_call	clone_size	cdr3_aa	cdr3_nt
TRBV12-3/TRBV12-4	TRBJ2-1	NA	NA	CASSLLIRQPGFF	TGTGCCAGCAGTTTACTGATTAGGCAGCCCGGGTTCTTC
TRBV5-4	TRBJ1-6	TRBD1	NA	CASSLLEGATLHF	TGTGCCAGCAGCTTGTTGGAGGGGGCAACCCTCCACTTT
TRBV28	TRBJ2-3	NA	NA	CASSNRGFTQYF	TGTGCCAGCAGTAACCGGGGGTTTACGCAGTATTTT
TRBV5-4	TRBJ1-1	TRBD1	NA	CASSLGGTGEAFF	TGTGCCAGCAGCTTGGGGGGGACAGGTGAAGCTTTCTTT
TRBV7-2	TRBJ2-7	NA	once	CASSIPVPSSYEQYF	TGTGCCAGCAGCATCCCGGTTCCCAGCTCCTACGAGCAGTACTTC
TRBV20-1	TRBJ2-1	TRBD2	NA	CSASGTSGITSSYNEQFF	TGCAGTGCTAGTGGGACTAGCGGAATCACTAGCTCCTACAATGAGCAGTTCTTC
TRBV29-1	TRBJ1-1	TRBD1	NA	CSVGQGGMNTEAFF	TGCAGCGTTGGACAGGGGGGAATGAACACTGAAGCTTTCTTT
TRBV5-1	TRBJ2-5	NA	NA	CASSVRGDQETQYF	TGCGCCAGCAGCGTCAGGGGGGACCAAGAGACCCAGTACTTC
TRBV2	TRBJ2-3	NA	NA	CASSESAEWSTQYF	TGTGCCAGCAGTGAATCTGCAGAGTGGAGTACGCAGTATTTT
TRBV19	TRBJ2-1	NA	NA	CASKSIGTSNEQFF	TGTGCCAGTAAATCTATCGGGACAAGCAATGAGCAGTTCTTC
TRBV11-2	TRBJ2-7	NA	NA	CASSLVVEQYF	TGTGCCAGCAGCTTAGTGGTGGAGCAGTACTTC
TRBV29-1	TRBJ1-1	NA	NA	CSVANGPDTEAFF	TGCAGCGTTGCCAACGGACCGGACACTGAAGCTTTCTTT
TRBV20-1	TRBJ1-2	TRBD1	NA	CSASTGAWGYTF	TGCAGTGCTAGTACAGGGGCGTGGGGCTACACCTTC
TRBV4-1	TRBJ1-5	NA	NA	CASSQAGLAGNQPQHF	TGCGCCAGCAGCCAAGCTGGGCTAGCCGGCAATCAGCCCCAGCATTTT
TRBV6-5	TRBJ1-1	TRBD1	NA	CASSQRQGGVTEAFF	TGTGCCAGCAGTCAGAGACAGGGCGGGGTGACTGAAGCTTTCTTT
TRBV18	TRBJ1-2	NA	NA	CASSSTGANYGYTF	TGTGCCAGCTCATCGACCGGGGCTAACTATGGCTACACCTTC
TRBV19	TRBJ1-1	NA	NA	CASSRGHPGWEAFF	TGTGCCAGTAGTAGGGGACATCCAGGGTGGGAAGCTTTCTTT
TRBV5-1	TRBJ1-5	NA	NA	CASSSHPNSNQPQHF	TGCGCCAGCAGCTCGCATCCCAATAGCAATCAGCCCCAGCATTTT
TRBV3-1/TRBV3-2	TRBJ1-5	NA	NA	CASSQVWGVGPQHF	TGTGCCAGCAGCCAAGTTTGGGGCGTTGGGCCCCAGCATTTT
TRBV5-1	TRBJ2-2	NA	NA	CASSSARGSEFTGELFF	TGCGCCAGCAGCTCCGCTAGGGGCTCAGAGTTCACCGGGGAGCTGTTTTTT
TRBV7-2	TRBJ2-7	NA	NA	CASSLLGRYEQYF	TGTGCCAGCAGCCTGCTGGGCCGCTACGAGCAGTACTTC
TRBV6-1	TRBJ1-4	NA	NA	CASSARAAVVGEKLFF	TGTGCCAGCAGTGCCAGGGCGGCGGTAGTTGGCGAAAAACTGTTTTTT
TRBV3-1/TRBV3-2	TRBJ2-5	NA	NA	CASSQPGAGQETQYF	TGTGCCAGCAGCCAGCCGGGGGCGGGGCAAGAGACCCAGTACTTC
TRBV5-1	TRBJ2-3	TRBD2	once	CASSLGLAGGTDTQYF	TGCGCCAGCAGCTTGGGGCTAGCGGGGGGAACAGATACGCAGTATTTT
TRBV6-5	TRBJ1-2	NA	once	CASSYSWTAEGGYTF	TGTGCCAGCAGTTACTCTTGGACGGCCGAGGGGGGCTACACCTTC
TRBV5-6	TRBJ1-3	NA	NA	CASSTQAEDTIYF	TGTGCCAGCAGCACACAGGCTGAGGACACCATATATTTT
TRBV18	TRBJ2-1	TRBD1	NA	CASSPDRGLGEQFF	TGTGCCAGCTCACCAGACAGGGGGCTGGGGGAGCAGTTCTTC
TRBV9	TRBJ1-2	TRBD1	NA	CASSSGWDRDGYTF	TGTGCCAGCAGCTCGGGATGGGACAGGGATGGCTACACCTTC
TRBV28	TRBJ1-6	TRBD1	NA	CANRGQGNSPLHF	TGTGCCAACCGGGGACAGGGAAATTCACCCCTCCACTTT
TRBV3-1/TRBV3-2	TRBJ2-5	NA	NA	CASSQGLGQETQYF	TGTGCCAGCAGCCAAGGGTTAGGGCAAGAGACCCAGTACTTC
TRBV7-2	TRBJ2-5	NA	NA	CASSLAGFVETQYF	TGTGCCAGCAGCTTAGCGGGATTTGTGGAGACCCAGTACTTC
TRBV5-1	TRBJ1-4	NA	few	CASSLGWETGKLFF	TGCGCCAGCAGCTTGGGCTGGGAGACGGGAAAACTGTTTTTT
TRBV7-2	TRBJ1-2	NA	NA	CASSSGGYGYTF	TGTGCCAGCAGCTCCGGAGGGTATGGCTACACCTTC
TRBV29-1	TRBJ2-1	NA	NA	CSVRQGGYNEQFF	TGCAGCGTGCGTCAGGGTGGATACAATGAGCAGTTCTTC
TRBV19	TRBJ2-5	NA	NA	CASSTHPGNPSETQYF	TGTGCCAGTAGTACTCATCCGGGAAACCCGTCGGAGACCCAGTACTTC
TRBV27	TRBJ1-2	NA	NA	CASSSRPGAAGGYTF	TGTGCCAGCAGTTCCCGCCCGGGGGCGGCGGGGGGCTACACCTTC
TRBV24-1	TRBJ1-1	NA	NA	CATSPIFFTGGNTEAFF	TGTGCCACCAGTCCCATCTTTTTCACGGGGGGGAACACTGAAGCTTTCTTT
TRBV10-3	TRBJ1-2	TRBD1	NA	CAISDSTGDLTFYGYTF	TGTGCCATCAGTGACTCAACAGGGGACTTAACTTTTTATGGCTACACCTTC
TRBV14	TRBJ1-5	NA	NA	CASSQPGVPNQPQHF	TGTGCCAGCAGCCAGCCGGGAGTACCCAATCAGCCCCAGCATTTT
TRBV7-2	TRBJ2-3	NA	few	CASSVAAGHRGDTQYF	TGTGCCAGCAGCGTAGCAGCGGGACACCGGGGGGATACGCAGTATTTT
TRBV7-9	TRBJ2-3	NA	NA	CASRPLFSGRVYTQYF	TGTGCCAGCAGGCCTCTCTTCAGCGGTCGGGTCTATACGCAGTATTTT
TRBV12-5	TRBJ2-1	TRBD2	NA	CASGFGLAGGNEQFF	TGTGCTAGTGGTTTTGGTCTAGCGGGGGGGAATGAGCAGTTCTTC
TRBV7-2	TRBJ1-6	NA	NA	CASSLDEGTRVPLHF	TGTGCCAGCAGCTTAGACGAGGGGACCCGCGTTCCCCTCCACTTT
TRBV5-6	TRBJ2-3	TRBD2	NA	CASSLDVAGLNTQYF	TGTGCCAGCAGCTTGGATGTAGCGGGGCTTAATACGCAGTATTTT
TRBV28	TRBJ1-5	NA	NA	CASSPRGYSNQPQHF	TGTGCCAGCAGCCCCAGGGGATATAGCAATCAGCCCCAGCATTTT
TRBV6-2/TRBV6-3	TRBJ2-2	NA	NA	CASSPVPGPGAGELFF	TGTGCCAGCAGTCCCGTGCCGGGCCCCGGGGCCGGGGAGCTGTTTTTT
TRBV5-4	TRBJ2-1	TRBD1	few	CASSPQGTGPLSRNEQFF	TGTGCCAGCAGCCCCCAAGGGACAGGGCCCCTGTCGAGGAATGAGCAGTTCTTC
TRBV3-1/TRBV3-2	TRBJ1-2	NA	NA	CASSPSFDGNYGYTF	TGTGCCAGCAGCCCATCATTCGACGGGAACTATGGCTACACCTTC
TRBV15	TRBJ2-7	NA	NA	CATSRDGEIYEQYF	TGTGCCACCAGCAGAGACGGGGAGATCTACGAGCAGTACTTC
TRBV18	TRBJ1-2	TRBD1	NA	CASSQNDRGNGYTF	TGTGCCAGCTCACAAAATGACAGGGGTAATGGCTACACCTTC
TRBV27	TRBJ1-1	TRBD1	NA	CASRPQGSTEAFF	TGTGCCAGCAGGCCACAGGGGAGCACTGAAGCTTTCTTT
TRBV5-1	TRBJ1-1	TRBD1	NA	CASTTGGTEAFF	TGCGCCAGCACCACAGGGGGGACTGAAGCTTTCTTT
TRBV28	TRBJ1-1	NA	NA	CASSLSLEAFF	TGTGCCAGCAGTCTATCCCTTGAAGCTTTCTTT